These T cell receptor beta chains were read from a single sample in a study of blood T cell repertoires in COVID-19. The assay was immunoSEQ multiplex PCR, and TCRdb's table has in-frame clones only and misses some. The data contain 200,000 to 300,000 clones, 86% of them singletons. Source material: peripheral blood. The receptors originated from a woman older than 75 with COVID-19, enrolled during active disease. Both conserved end residues are part of each CDR3. The order of the fields is J gene, clone size, V gene, CDR3 length, D gene, CDR3 DNA, CDR3 protein. D genes are given only for firm matches. Clone size is given for some rows only: seen once, a few or many times, or a class if the clone is expanded.

>TRBJ2-5|-|TRBV4-2|15|TRBD2
TGTGCCAGCAGCCCCAAGACTAGCGGCGAAGAGACCCAGTACTTC
CASSPKTSGEETQYF
>TRBJ2-1|-|TRBV27|13|-
TGTGCCAGCACCGGGGGTACCACCAATGAGCAGTTCTTC
CASTGGTTNEQFF
>TRBJ1-5|-|TRBV5-6|14|TRBD1
TGTGCCAGCAGCTTCGGCCAGGGGGATCAGCCCCAGCATTTT
CASSFGQGDQPQHF
>TRBJ1-1|-|TRBV11-3|13|-
TGTGCCAGCAGCTTAGAGGGGCGAGCTGAAGCTTTCTTT
CASSLEGRAEAFF
>TRBJ1-1|-|TRBV3-1/TRBV3-2|13|-
TGTGCCAGCAGCCACTGGCCTCACACTGAAGCTTTCTTT
CASSHWPHTEAFF
>TRBJ1-4|-|TRBV19|15|-
TGTGCCAGTAGTCCCACCGGGACATATAATGAAAAACTGTTTTTT
CASSPTGTYNEKLFF
>TRBJ2-1|-|TRBV4-3|17|TRBD2
TGCGCCAGCAGCCAAGATGTAAGCGGGGGGACTTACAATGAGCAGTTCTTC
CASSQDVSGGTYNEQFF
>TRBJ2-1|-|TRBV27|16|TRBD2
TGTGCCAGCAGACGTGGGACTAGCGAACCCTTCAACGAGCAGTTCTTC
CASRRGTSEPFNEQFF
>TRBJ1-5|-|TRBV29-1|15|TRBD1
TGCAGCGTTGTCCCTTCCGGGACAGGTACTCAGCCCCAGCATTTT
CSVVPSGTGTQPQHF
>TRBJ1-3|-|TRBV28|15|-
TGTGCCAGCAGCCCACCCACCGGAGGTGGAAACACCATATATTTT
CASSPPTGGGNTIYF
>TRBJ1-1|-|TRBV18|18|TRBD1
TGTGCCAGCTCACCACGGTTCTCAACAGGGGGCGGGAACACTGAAGCTTTCTTT
CASSPRFSTGGGNTEAFF
>TRBJ2-7|-|TRBV18|15|TRBD2
TGTGCCAGCTCACTGGGGCTAGCGGGGGGATACGAGCAGTACTTC
CASSLGLAGGYEQYF
>TRBJ1-2|-|TRBV6-1|15|TRBD1
TGTGCCAGCAGTGAAGCGGGGCAGGGGGCCTATGGCTACACCTTC
CASSEAGQGAYGYTF
>TRBJ2-7|-|TRBV5-1|14|TRBD2
TGCGCCAGCAGCTGGGGGACTAGCGGAAACGAGCAGTACTTC
CASSWGTSGNEQYF
>TRBJ2-5|-|TRBV6-5|15|TRBD2
TGTGCCAGCAACCCGGGGGGGCTGGGGCAAGAGACCCAGTACTTC
CASNPGGLGQETQYF
>TRBJ2-4|once|TRBV6-5|11|-
TGTGCCACCACGGACTTAAACATTCAGTACTTC
CATTDLNIQYF
>TRBJ2-1|-|TRBV5-1|12|-
TGCGCCAGCAGCTTCCAGGGCAATGAGCAGTTCTTC
CASSFQGNEQFF
>TRBJ1-4|-|TRBV18|13|-
TGTGCCAGCTCACCACCGGGGGCCCAGGGACTGTTTTTT
CASSPPGAQGLFF
>TRBJ2-5|-|TRBV5-1|15|-
TGCGCCAGCAGCTTGGGTATGGCGGACCAAGAGACCCAGTACTTC
CASSLGMADQETQYF
>TRBJ1-6|-|TRBV10-3|15|TRBD1
TGTGCCATCAGTGAGGGGACAGGCGGACTCTCACCCCTCCACTTT
CAISEGTGGLSPLHF
>TRBJ2-2|-|TRBV19|15|-
TGTGCCACCCAGCCGAGCGCCGTGAACACCGGGGAGCTGTTTTTT
CATQPSAVNTGELFF
>TRBJ2-1|-|TRBV7-9|15|TRBD1
TGTGCCAGCAGCCTAACAGGGGACCCGTACAATGAGCAGTTCTTC
CASSLTGDPYNEQFF
>TRBJ2-7|-|TRBV30|14|-
TGTGCCTGGAGTGTCGGTGGGGGGGCGTACGAGCAGTACTTC
CAWSVGGGAYEQYF
>TRBJ1-2|-|TRBV6-5|15|TRBD1
TGTGCCAGCAGTACCAATACAGGGGGCGCCAGGGGCTACACCTTC
CASSTNTGGARGYTF
>TRBJ1-2|-|TRBV30|12|TRBD1
TGTGCCTGGACGGACAGGCCCTATGGCTACACCTTC
CAWTDRPYGYTF
>TRBJ2-2|few|TRBV5-5|13|-
TGTGCCAGCAGCTTACTCCCCTCCGGGGAGCTGTTTTTT
CASSLLPSGELFF
>TRBJ1-1|-|TRBV6-5|13|TRBD1
TGTGCCAGCAGTACGCCGGGACAGGGGGAAGCTTTCTTT
CASSTPGQGEAFF
>TRBJ2-3|-|TRBV7-2|19|-
TGTGCCAGCAGCTTTATCAGGGGCCGGTTAAGGGGCGCCACAGATACGCAGTATTTT
CASSFIRGRLRGATDTQYF
>TRBJ1-5|-|TRBV12-3/TRBV12-4|13|-
TGTGCCAGCAGGAGGGCCGGGAATCAGCCCCAGCATTTT
CASRRAGNQPQHF
>TRBJ2-1|-|TRBV6-2/TRBV6-3|15|TRBD2
TGTGCCAGCAGTTTTCCTAGCGGGGGGGGGATCGAGCAGTTCTTC
CASSFPSGGGIEQFF
>TRBJ2-5|-|TRBV7-2|12|-
TGTGCCAGCAGCCCACAACGAGAGACCCAGTACTTC
CASSPQRETQYF
>TRBJ2-3|-|TRBV4-1|15|-
TGCGCCAGCAGCCAAGTGGGGAGTGCGGCAGATACGCAGTATTTT
CASSQVGSAADTQYF
>TRBJ1-2|-|TRBV30|13|-
TGTGCCTGGAAGGCGGGGGCGTCTTATGGCTACACCTTC
CAWKAGASYGYTF
>TRBJ2-5|-|TRBV23-1|14|-
TGCGCCAGCAGTCATACGAACACCTATTCCCAACTAGACTTC
CASSHTNTYSQLDF
>TRBJ1-3|-|TRBV18|15|-
TGTGCCAGCTCACCAGACAGCACACTTGGAAACACCATATATTTT
CASSPDSTLGNTIYF
>TRBJ2-3|-|TRBV7-2|15|TRBD2
TGTGCCAGCAGCTTAGGCGGGGGGACCACAGATACGCAGTATTTT
CASSLGGGTTDTQYF
>TRBJ1-1|once|TRBV7-2|15|-
TGTGCCAGCAGCTTACAGTCCGGGGGGCAGGTTGAAGCTTTCTTT
CASSLQSGGQVEAFF
>TRBJ1-4|-|TRBV28|15|-
TGTGCCAGCAGTCCCCCTCCAGCGGGGGGTGAAAAACTGTTTTTT
CASSPPPAGGEKLFF
>TRBJ2-7|-|TRBV9|15|-
TGTGCCAGCAGCCGCGAAGGGGATCCCGGGAGAGAGCAGTACTTC
CASSREGDPGREQYF
>TRBJ1-1|-|TRBV5-4|16|-
TGTGCCAGCAGCTTCGGGGCAGGGGTGATGAACACTGAAGCTTTCTTT
CASSFGAGVMNTEAFF
>TRBJ1-2|-|TRBV14|15|TRBD1
TGTGCCAGCAGCCAAGGGGGCAGGGGGAGATATGGCTACACCTTC
CASSQGGRGRYGYTF
>TRBJ1-5|-|TRBV25-1|13|TRBD1
TGTGCCAGCGGGGGACAGGGTGAACAGCCCCAGCATTTT
CASGGQGEQPQHF
>TRBJ1-2|-|TRBV15|13|-
TGTGCCACCAGCAGGGAGGGGCCCTATGGCTACACCTTC
CATSREGPYGYTF
>TRBJ1-2|-|TRBV6-2/TRBV6-3|13|TRBD1
TGTGCCAGCAGTTCTCGGGACAGTGTTGGCTACACCTTC
CASSSRDSVGYTF
>TRBJ1-1|-|TRBV30|15|TRBD1
TGTGCCTGGAGCGAATTTACAGGGGGCATCGCTGAAGCTTTCTTT
CAWSEFTGGIAEAFF
>TRBJ1-2|once|TRBV2|14|-
TGTGCCAGCAGTGTACTTCGTTCAAACTATGGCTACACCTTC
CASSVLRSNYGYTF
>TRBJ2-1|once|TRBV28|14|-
TGTGCCAGCAGGACTCATAGGTTCGAGAATGAGCAGTTCTTC
CASRTHRFENEQFF
>TRBJ1-1|-|TRBV7-2|15|-
TGTGCCAGCAGCTTATCCCCAGGGATGAACACTGAAGCTTTCTTT
CASSLSPGMNTEAFF
>TRBJ2-1|-|TRBV6-2/TRBV6-3|12|-
TGTGCCAGCAGCCGAAGGGGCAATGAGCAGTTCTTC
CASSRRGNEQFF
>TRBJ1-2|-|TRBV28|12|-
TGTGCCAGCAGGCGGGACGTCTATGGCTACACCTTC
CASRRDVYGYTF
>TRBJ2-5|once|TRBV18|14|TRBD1
TGTGCCAGTCGCGACAGGGCCAATAAAGAGACCCAGTACTTC
CASRDRANKETQYF
>TRBJ2-7|-|TRBV10-3|15|TRBD1
TGTGCCATCAGTGAGAGCCAGGGGGCCGTCTACGAGCAGTACTTC
CAISESQGAVYEQYF
>TRBJ1-1|-|TRBV19|15|TRBD1
TGTGCCAGTAGTAGGCCCAGGGGGAAAGACACTGAAGCTTTCTTT
CASSRPRGKDTEAFF
>TRBJ2-2|-|TRBV3-1/TRBV3-2|14|TRBD2
TGTGCCAGCAGGCCTAGCGGGGGGACCGGGGAGCTGTTTTTT
CASRPSGGTGELFF
>TRBJ1-6|-|TRBV5-4|18|-
TGTGCCAGCAGCTCGGGACAAGCCTCGGGATCCTATAATTCACCCCTCCACTTT
CASSSGQASGSYNSPLHF
>TRBJ2-7|-|TRBV30|13|-
TGTGCCTGGAGGGCTCGGGGGGCGTACGAGCAGTACTTC
CAWRARGAYEQYF
>TRBJ2-1|few|TRBV7-2|15|-
TGTGCCAGCAGCCAGGGTCGAGAATCCTACAATGAGCAGTTCTTC
CASSQGRESYNEQFF
>TRBJ1-4|-|TRBV3-1/TRBV3-2|14|TRBD1
TGTGCCAGCAGTTATGAGGGGGCGGGTGAAAAACTGTTTTTT
CASSYEGAGEKLFF